A single sample is the source of the 31 T cell receptor beta chains below, sequenced in a study of cytomegalovirus exposure and HLA in healthy donors. The PCR made use of 60 Vbeta and 13 Jbeta primers. The table came from immunoSEQ multiplex PCR; TCRdb's copy has only in-frame clones and leaves some out. The data show 73,000 or so clones, about 81% seen once. Specimen: PBMCs. These receptors came from a human donor in good health.

This chain links TRBV5-6 with TRBJ1-4; TRBD1 is a possible D gene (5 bases). CDR1 is SGHDT and CDR2 is YYEEEE in the germline V gene. Trimming left V 4 bases short and J 3 bases short, with 10 bases between. The CDR3 runs to 14 residues. CDR3 region: CASSPGRSNEKLFF. Here the CDR3 DNA reads TGTGCCAGCAGCCCAGGGAGGTCTAATGAAAAACTGTTTTTT.

This chain joins TRBV9 and TRBJ1-4; perhaps TRBD1 as D (6 bases). Trimming stripped 5 bases from V and 4 bases from J, with 15 bases between. The CDR3 has 15 residues. CDR1 SGDLS and CDR2 YYNGEE come from the germline V gene. The CDR3 region has the DNA TGTGCCAGCAGTTTACCTCGACAGGTTAATGAAAAACTGTTTTTT. Its protein is CASSLPRQVNEKLFF.

The chain employs TRBV7-9 and TRBJ2-2; no clear D. The CDR3 is 14 amino acids. Germline V gives CDR1 SEHNR, CDR2 FQNEAQ (reference sequence). V lost 2 bases and J 5 bases, leaving 9 bases between the germline ends. CDR3 DNA: TGTGCCAGCAGCTTACTTACAGCTACCGGGGAGCTGTTTTTT. Its translation is CASSLLTATGELFF. The entire variable domain, with the rest obtained from reference TRBV7-9 and TRBJ2-2, is as follows: DTGVSQNPRHKITKRGQNVTFRCDPISEHNRLYWYRQTLGQGPEFLTYFQNEAQLEKSRLLSDRFSAERPKGSFSTLEIQRTEQGDSAMYLCASSLLTATGELFFGEGSRLTVL.

The chain employs TRBV2 and TRBJ2-7; 9 bases match TRBD1. CDR3 length: 14 amino acids. Per the germline V gene, CDR1 is SNHLY and CDR2 is FYNNEI. V shed 8 bases, J shed 3 bases, and the junction held 8 bases outside the gene matches. CDR3 bases: TGTGCCAGCGGCGGGACAGGGTTTAACTACGAGCAGTACTTC. Protein product: CASGGTGFNYEQYF.

The chain recombines TRBV7-9 with TRBJ1-3, with D hard to call. This CDR3 has 13 residues. Germline CDR1 is SEHNR and CDR2 is FQNEAQ (reference sequence). Trimming took 1 base from V and 5 from J, leaving 6 bases between them. CDR3 protein: CASSLERRNTIYF. As DNA, the CDR3 is TGTGCCAGCAGCTTAGAGAGGCGAAACACCATATATTTT.

This chain links TRBV27 with TRBJ1-1; D might be TRBD1 (6 bases). Trimming removed 6 bases from V and 5 bases from J, with 16 bases in between. The CDR3 length is 14 residues. Germline values: CDR1 MNHEY, CDR2 SMNVEV (reference sequence). The CDR3 sequence is CASSKDRSSTEAFF. The CDR3 coding sequence is TGTGCCAGCAGCAAAGACAGGAGTTCGACTGAAGCTTTCTTT.

V and J are TRBV28 and TRBJ1-2; a possible D gene is TRBD1 (5 bases). The CDR3 consists of 13 residues. Germline loops: CDR1 MDHEN, CDR2 SYDVKM. V was trimmed by 5 bases and J by 2 bases, leaving 9 bases between them. CDR3 nucleotide sequence: TGTGCCAGCAGTATCGACAGCAACTATGGCTACACCTTC. Translated, it gives CASSIDSNYGYTF.

The chain links TRBV27 to TRBJ1-5, with 8 positions matching TRBD1. The germline gives CDR1 MNHEY, CDR2 SMNVEV (reference sequence). The CDR3 loop spans 14 amino acids. The V and J ends lost 6 bases and 6 bases, in that order; junction bases with no gene match: 7. The CDR3 loop is CASRAQGEGQPQHF. For the CDR3, the DNA is TGTGCCAGCAGGGCACAGGGGGAAGGTCAGCCCCAGCATTTT.

V is TRBV19 and J is TRBJ1-2; perhaps TRBD1 as D (6 bases). This CDR3 comprises 15 residues. The germline V and J ends were trimmed by 3 bases and 5 bases, with 16 bases remaining between them. The germline V gene has CDR1 LNHDA and CDR2 SQIVND (reference sequence). The CDR3: CASSIQGQGQYGYTF. The DNA of the CDR3 is TGTGCCAGTAGTATCCAGGGGCAGGGCCAGTATGGCTACACCTTC.

The V and J genes are TRBV28 and TRBJ2-1; 7 bases agree with TRBD1. Looked up from germline, CDR1 is MDHEN and CDR2 is SYDVKM. J gave up 5 bases and V 0 bases, and 4 bases lay outside the gene matches. This CDR3 contains 15 residues. The CDR3 loop is CASSLWRQGDNEQFF. The CDR3 DNA reads TGTGCCAGCAGTTTATGGAGGCAGGGGGACAATGAGCAGTTCTTC.

Concerning this clone itself: Compared with germline, one end of the junction differs, possibly owing to a read error. The V gene is TRBV11-2, the J gene TRBJ1-2, with 7 bases identical to TRBD1. The germline CDR1 and CDR2 sequences are SGHAT and FQNNGV. The CDR3 runs to 16 residues. CDR3 residues: CASSLDGTVKNYGYPF. The CDR3 DNA reads as TGTGCCAGCAGCTTAGACGGGACAGTGAAGAACTATGGCTACCCCTTC.

This clone was counted only a few times. J is TRBJ2-7 and V is TRBV7-2; 7 positions match TRBD2. V was pared by 6 bases and J by 0 bases, with 5 bases of the junction left unmatched. In germline, CDR1 is SGHTA, CDR2 FQGNSA. CDR3 length equals 14 residues. In nucleotides, the CDR3 is TGTGCCAGCAGTCGCTCTAGCGGCTCCTACGAGCAGTACTTC. It specifies CASSRSSGSYEQYF.

This sequence joins TRBV4-1 and TRBJ1-4, with 7 bases identical to TRBD1. Trimming took 0 bases from V and 7 from J; bases not matched to a gene: 5. CDR3 length equals 15 residues. Germline V CDR1 and CDR2: MGHRA, YSYEKL. The CDR3: CASSQDDQGVEKLFF. The CDR3 nucleotides are TGCGCCAGCAGCCAAGACGATCAGGGGGTTGAAAAACTGTTTTTT.

The V and J genes are TRBV5-8 and TRBJ2-5, with D tentatively TRBD1 (6 bases). With 2 bases removed from V and 1 base from J, the gap between germline ends came to 9 bases. Germline V gene data show CDR1 as SGHTS and CDR2 as YDEGEE. The CDR3 contains 14 residues. In DNA, the CDR3 is TGTGCCAGCAGCTTTAGACAGGCCCAAGAGACCCAGTACTTC. This codes for CASSFRQAQETQYF.

The V and J genes are TRBV28 and TRBJ2-6; D is undetermined. The CDR3 contains 15 residues. Trimming took 3 bases from V and 1 from J, leaving 7 bases between them. The germline V gene has CDR1 MDHEN and CDR2 SYDVKM. CDR3 coding DNA: TGTGCCAGCAGTTTCCCCAGTTCTGGGGCCAACGTCCTGACTTTC. Protein product: CASSFPSSGANVLTF.

The chain combines TRBV29-1 with TRBJ2-7; 8 bases match TRBD1. Germline-derived CDR1 and CDR2 are SQVTM and ANQGSEA. V shed 6 bases and J 5 bases; nucleotides not matched to a gene: 6. The CDR3 loop spans 12 amino acids. The CDR3 loop is CSVAWTGNEQYF. Written as DNA, the CDR3 is TGCAGCGTAGCCTGGACAGGGAACGAGCAGTACTTC.

The V call is TRBV7-9, the J call TRBJ1-1; 11 bases are shared with TRBD1. Unmatched junction bases numbered 15, after V lost 4 bases and J lost 5 bases. CDR3 size: 18 residues. Germline assignment: CDR1 SEHNR and CDR2 FQNEAQ (reference sequence). The CDR3: CASSSTQTGTGGPTEAFF. The CDR3 bases are TGTGCCAGCAGCTCAACCCAAACCGGGACAGGGGGTCCAACTGAAGCTTTCTTT.

The J gene is TRBJ1-2, the V gene TRBV9; no reliable D call. This CDR3 comprises 16 residues. Trimming removed 3 bases at V and 5 bases at J, with 20 bases between. CDR1 is SGDLS and CDR2 is YYNGEE in the germline V gene. CDR3 nucleotide sequence: TGTGCCAGCAGCGGGTGGAGGGCGGAACTTTTTTATGGCTACACCTTC. This gives the protein CASSGWRAELFYGYTF.

The chain uses TRBV30 and TRBJ1-5; D may be TRBD1 (6 bases). Between the trimmed V and J ends, which lost 2 bases and 3 bases, there was a span of 17 bases. Germline V gives CDR1 GTSNPN, CDR2 SVGIG (reference sequence). This CDR3 comprises 16 residues. The CDR3 spells CAWSSLEGGVNQPQHF. CDR3 coding DNA: TGTGCCTGGAGTTCCTTGGAGGGGGGGGTCAATCAGCCCCAGCATTTT.

This sequence joins TRBV15 and TRBJ2-3, with D perhaps matching TRBD1 (5 bases). CDR1 and CDR2 (germline): LNHNV, YYDKDF (reference sequence). This CDR3 contains 14 residues. Trimming took 0 bases from V and 6 from J, leaving 10 bases between them. The CDR3 region is CATSRDRAGDTQYF. The CDR3 DNA is TGTGCCACCAGCAGAGATCGGGCAGGGGATACGCAGTATTTT.

The V gene is TRBV7-2, the J gene TRBJ1-5; tentative D call: TRBD1 (6 bases). Trimming cost V 2 bases and J 0 bases, with 14 bases left between them. Looked up from germline, CDR1 is SGHTA and CDR2 is FQGNSA. CDR3 length equals 17 residues. In DNA, the CDR3 is TGTGCCAGCAGCTTAAACACAGGGCTAAATAGCAATCAGCCCCAGCATTTT. As protein: CASSLNTGLNSNQPQHF.

This chain links TRBV14 with TRBJ1-1; D call uncertain. This CDR3 region has 14 residues. Trimming removed 6 bases from V and 5 bases from J, with 16 bases in between. Per the germline V gene, CDR1 is SGHDN and CDR2 is FVKESK. CDR3 in DNA: TGTGCCAGCAGGCCCGGGTATGAGGGAACTGAAGCTTTCTTT. Translation gives CASRPGYEGTEAFF.

This chain joins TRBV30 and TRBJ2-5; 7 bases fit TRBD2. The CDR3 runs 12 residues. The V gene's germline CDR1 is GTSNPN and CDR2 SVGIG (reference sequence). Trimming cost V 7 bases and J 4 bases; bases outside gene matches: 6. CDR3 region: CAFTGLTETQYF. The CDR3 nucleotides read TGTGCCTTTACGGGACTAACAGAGACCCAGTACTTC.

The V and J genes are TRBV4-3 and TRBJ1-1, with 8 nucleotides matching TRBD1. Germline lookup yields CDR1 LGHNA and CDR2 YSLEER. This CDR3 has 15 residues. V gave up 1 base and J gave up 2 bases; unmatched junction bases: 3. As DNA, the CDR3 is TGCGCCAGCAGCCAAGTAGGGACAGGAAACACTGAAGCTTTCTTT. Protein sequence: CASSQVGTGNTEAFF.

V usage is TRBV25-1 and J usage is TRBJ2-1, with D uncertain. CDR3 length: 11 amino acids. CDR1 is MGHDK and CDR2 is SYGVNS in the germline V gene. Deletions cut 5 bases from V and 9 bases from J, with 8 bases between. The CDR3 sequence is CASSITSEQFF. CDR3 nucleotide sequence: TGTGCCAGCAGTATTACAAGTGAGCAGTTCTTC.

The chain joins TRBV10-2 to TRBJ2-2, with 7 bases identical to TRBD2. Germline CDR1 reads WSHSY; CDR2 reads SAAADI. This CDR3 region has 17 residues. The junction had 16 bases not matched to a gene; V was cut back by 6 bases and J by 6 bases. The CDR3 sequence is CASRATTGSAGAGELFF. The CDR3 DNA is TGCGCCAGCAGAGCCACTACTGGGTCGGCGGGGGCCGGGGAGCTGTTTTTT.

V gene TRBV6-4 combines with J gene TRBJ2-5; D is perhaps TRBD2 (6 bases). The CDR3 runs to 13 residues. Trimming took 4 bases from V and 7 from J, leaving 13 bases between them. Germline V gene lookup returns CDR1 MRHNA and CDR2 SNTAGT. As DNA, the CDR3 is TGTGCCAGCAGTGGCGACGTCGGGGGGACCCAGTACTTC. As protein: CASSGDVGGTQYF.

On this clone itself: The junction does not match germline at one end; this may be a read error. The chain links TRBV2 to TRBJ1-6, with D unclear. CDR3 size: 13 residues. Germline values: CDR1 SNHLY, CDR2 FYNNEI. The CDR3 DNA reads TGTGCCAGCATGGTTGGCCAGTATTCACCCCCCCACTTT. It specifies CASMVGQYSPPHF.

The chain employs TRBV6-1 and TRBJ1-1; D might be TRBD1 (5 bases). Germline CDR1 is MNHNS and CDR2 is SASEGT. This CDR3 is built from 14 residues. Trimming pared 1 base from V and 4 bases from J, leaving 10 bases between. In nucleotides, the CDR3 is TGTGCCAGCAGTGAAGTCGGGGGGGTCACTGAAGCTTTCTTT. This codes for CASSEVGGVTEAFF.

V is TRBV7-2 and J is TRBJ1-5; TRBD1 might be the D (5 bases). Germline CDR1 and CDR2: SGHTA and FQGNSA. The CDR3 covers 14 residues. V was shortened by 1 base and J by 7 bases, with 11 bases between the two germline ends. CDR3 nucleotide sequence: TGTGCCAGCAGCTTAGAGTCGGAGGGGCAGCCCCAGCATTTT. Translating gives CASSLESEGQPQHF.

The sample holds a few counts of this clone. V is TRBV2 and J is TRBJ1-6, with D perhaps TRBD1 (6 bases). CDR1 is SNHLY and CDR2 is FYNNEI in the germline V gene. The CDR3 is made up of 15 amino acids. Trimming shortened V by 3 bases and J by 7 bases, and 13 bases separated the two germline ends. The CDR3: CASSDRQGRNSPLHF. The CDR3 nucleotides read TGTGCCAGCAGTGATCGTCAGGGGCGGAATTCACCCCTCCACTTT.